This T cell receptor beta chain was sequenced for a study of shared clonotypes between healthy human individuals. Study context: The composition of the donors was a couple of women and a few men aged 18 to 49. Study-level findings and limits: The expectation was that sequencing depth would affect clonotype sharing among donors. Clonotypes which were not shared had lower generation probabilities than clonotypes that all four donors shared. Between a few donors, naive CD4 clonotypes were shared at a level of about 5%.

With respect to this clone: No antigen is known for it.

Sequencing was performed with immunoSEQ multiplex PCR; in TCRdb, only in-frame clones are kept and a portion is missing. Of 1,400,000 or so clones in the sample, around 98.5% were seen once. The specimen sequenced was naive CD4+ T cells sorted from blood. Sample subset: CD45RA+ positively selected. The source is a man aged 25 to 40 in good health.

The CDR3 DNA reads TGCGCCAGCAGTGAGTCGGTACGGAGAGGGAGCACCGGGGAGCTGTTTTTT. Its translation: CASSESVRRGSTGELFF. The chain has TRBV10-2 and TRBJ2-2, with a tentative D call TRBD2 (5 bases). The CDR3 loop spans 17 amino acids. V was clipped by 0 bases and J by 4 bases, with 15 bases between them. Germline CDR1 WSHSY, CDR2 SAAADI.